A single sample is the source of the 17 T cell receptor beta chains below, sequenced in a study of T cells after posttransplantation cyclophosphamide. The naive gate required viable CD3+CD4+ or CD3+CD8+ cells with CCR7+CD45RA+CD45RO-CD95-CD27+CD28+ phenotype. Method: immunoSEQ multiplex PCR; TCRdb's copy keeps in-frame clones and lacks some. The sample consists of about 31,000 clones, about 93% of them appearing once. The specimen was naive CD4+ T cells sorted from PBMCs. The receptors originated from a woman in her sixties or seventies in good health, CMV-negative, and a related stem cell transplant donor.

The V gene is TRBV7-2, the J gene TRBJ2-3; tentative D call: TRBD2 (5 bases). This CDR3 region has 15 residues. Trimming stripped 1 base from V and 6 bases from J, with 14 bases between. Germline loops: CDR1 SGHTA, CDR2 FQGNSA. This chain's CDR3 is CASSLVTTTGDTQYF. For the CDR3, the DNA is TGTGCCAGCAGCTTAGTGACGACTACCGGGGATACGCAGTATTTT.

DNA of the CDR3: TGTGCCAGCAGTCTACAGGGGAGTAATTCACCCCTCCACTTT. Translated, it gives CASSLQGSNSPLHF. The rearrangement uses TRBV6-6 and TRBJ1-6; 7 positions agree with TRBD1. CDR3 size: 14 residues. Losses at the gene ends were 5 bases for V and 6 bases for J; bases not matched to a gene: 4. CDR1 is MNHNY and CDR2 is SVGAGI in the germline V gene (reference sequence).

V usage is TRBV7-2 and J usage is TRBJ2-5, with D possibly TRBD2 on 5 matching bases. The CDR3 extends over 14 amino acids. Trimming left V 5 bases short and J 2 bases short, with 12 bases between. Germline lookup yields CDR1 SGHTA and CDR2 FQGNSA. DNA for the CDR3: TGTGCCAGCAGCCCATGGACTCAGCAAGAGACCCAGTACTTC. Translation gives CASSPWTQQETQYF. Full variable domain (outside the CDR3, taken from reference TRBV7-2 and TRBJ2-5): GAGVSQSPSNKVTEKGKDVELRCDPISGHTALYWYRQSLGQGLEFLIYFQGNSAPDKSGLPSDRFSAERTGGSVSTLTIQRTQQEDSAVYLCASSPWTQQETQYFGPGTRLLVL.

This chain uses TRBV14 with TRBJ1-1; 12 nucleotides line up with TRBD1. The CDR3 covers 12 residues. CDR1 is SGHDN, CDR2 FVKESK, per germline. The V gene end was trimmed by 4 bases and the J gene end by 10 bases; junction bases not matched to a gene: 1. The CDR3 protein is CASSRDRGRAFF. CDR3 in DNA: TGTGCCAGCAGCCGGGACAGGGGGCGAGCTTTCTTT.

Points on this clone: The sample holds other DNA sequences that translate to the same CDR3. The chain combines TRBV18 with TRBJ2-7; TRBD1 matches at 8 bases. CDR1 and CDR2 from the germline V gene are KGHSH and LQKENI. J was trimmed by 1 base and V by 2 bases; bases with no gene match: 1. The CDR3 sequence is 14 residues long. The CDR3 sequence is CASSPGTGSYEQYF. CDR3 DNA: TGTGCCAGCTCACCAGGGACAGGATCCTACGAGCAGTACTTC.

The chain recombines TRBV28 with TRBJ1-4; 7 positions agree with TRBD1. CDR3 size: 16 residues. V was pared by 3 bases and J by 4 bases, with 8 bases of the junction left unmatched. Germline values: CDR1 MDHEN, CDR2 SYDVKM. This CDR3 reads CASSLAGTANNEKLFF. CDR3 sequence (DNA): TGTGCCAGCAGTTTGGCCGGGACAGCTAATAATGAAAAACTGTTTTTT.

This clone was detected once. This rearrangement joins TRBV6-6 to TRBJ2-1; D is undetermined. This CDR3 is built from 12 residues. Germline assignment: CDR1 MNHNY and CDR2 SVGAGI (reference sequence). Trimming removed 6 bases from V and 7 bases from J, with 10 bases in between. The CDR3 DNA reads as TGTGCCAGCAGCCTACCAGCGAATGAGCAGTTCTTC. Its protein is CASSLPANEQFF.

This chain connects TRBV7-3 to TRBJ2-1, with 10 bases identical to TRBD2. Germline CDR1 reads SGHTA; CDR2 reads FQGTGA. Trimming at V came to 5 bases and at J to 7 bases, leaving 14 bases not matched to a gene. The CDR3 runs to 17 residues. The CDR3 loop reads CASSPLMSGRAINEQFF. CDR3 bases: TGTGCCAGCAGCCCTCTTATGAGCGGGAGGGCTATAAATGAGCAGTTCTTC. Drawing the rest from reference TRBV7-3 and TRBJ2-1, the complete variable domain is GAGVSQTPSNKVTEKGKYVELRCDPISGHTALYWYRQSLGQGPEFLIYFQGTGAADDSGLPNDRFFAVRPEGSVSTLKIQRTERGDSAVYLCASSPLMSGRAINEQFFGPGTRLTVL.

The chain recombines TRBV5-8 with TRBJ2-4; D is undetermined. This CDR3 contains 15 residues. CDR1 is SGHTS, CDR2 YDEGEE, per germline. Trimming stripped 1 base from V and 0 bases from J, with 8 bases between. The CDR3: CASSLRVLAKNIQYF. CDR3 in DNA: TGTGCCAGCAGCTTGAGAGTACTAGCCAAAAACATTCAGTACTTC.

The DNA for the CDR3 is TGCAGCGCCCTCCAGGCGACCAGTGAAGCTTTCTTT. It encodes CSALQATSEAFF. This sequence joins TRBV29-1 and TRBJ1-1; D not resolved. Germline V gene sequence: CDR1 SQVTM, CDR2 ANQGSEA. The ends were cut back, 7 bases at V and 7 bases at J, with 16 bases in the middle. The length of the CDR3 is 12 residues.

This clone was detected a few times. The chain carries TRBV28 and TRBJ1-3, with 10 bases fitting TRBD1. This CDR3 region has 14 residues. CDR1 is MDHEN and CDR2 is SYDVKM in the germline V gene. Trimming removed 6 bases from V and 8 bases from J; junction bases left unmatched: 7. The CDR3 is CASRYGTGAHTIYF. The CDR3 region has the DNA TGTGCCAGCAGATATGGGACAGGGGCGCACACCATATATTTT.

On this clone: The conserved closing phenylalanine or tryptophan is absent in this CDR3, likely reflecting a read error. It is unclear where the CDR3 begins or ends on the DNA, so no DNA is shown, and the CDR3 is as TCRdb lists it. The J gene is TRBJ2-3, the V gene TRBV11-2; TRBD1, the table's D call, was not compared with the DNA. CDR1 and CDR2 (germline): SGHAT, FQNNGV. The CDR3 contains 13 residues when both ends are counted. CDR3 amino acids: CASSLNRQSNLLS.

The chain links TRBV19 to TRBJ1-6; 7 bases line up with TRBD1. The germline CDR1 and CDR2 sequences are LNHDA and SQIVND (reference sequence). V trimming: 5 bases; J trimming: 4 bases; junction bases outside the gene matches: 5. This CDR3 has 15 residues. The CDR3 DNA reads TGTGCCAGTAGTTTGTTGGGACAGTATAATTCACCCCTCCACTTT. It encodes CASSLLGQYNSPLHF.

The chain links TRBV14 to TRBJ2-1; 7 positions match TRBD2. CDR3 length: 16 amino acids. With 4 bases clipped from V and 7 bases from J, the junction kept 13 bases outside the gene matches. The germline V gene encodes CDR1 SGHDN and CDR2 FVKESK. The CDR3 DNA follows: TGTGCCAGCAGCCCTTTGGAGGGAGGGCCCAATAATGAGCAGTTCTTC. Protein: CASSPLEGGPNNEQFF.

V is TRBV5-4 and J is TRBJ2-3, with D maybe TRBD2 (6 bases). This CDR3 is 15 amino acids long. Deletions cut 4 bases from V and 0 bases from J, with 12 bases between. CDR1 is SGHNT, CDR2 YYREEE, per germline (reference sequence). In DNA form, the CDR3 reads TGTGCCAGCAGCCCCGGGACTCCTAGCACAGATACGCAGTATTTT. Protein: CASSPGTPSTDTQYF.

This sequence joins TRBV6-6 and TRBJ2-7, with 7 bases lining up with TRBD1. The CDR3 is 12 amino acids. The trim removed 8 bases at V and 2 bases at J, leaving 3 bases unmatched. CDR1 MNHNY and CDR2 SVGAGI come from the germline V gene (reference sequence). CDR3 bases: TGTGCCAGCCGGGACAGCACCTACGAGCAGTACTTC. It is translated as CASRDSTYEQYF.

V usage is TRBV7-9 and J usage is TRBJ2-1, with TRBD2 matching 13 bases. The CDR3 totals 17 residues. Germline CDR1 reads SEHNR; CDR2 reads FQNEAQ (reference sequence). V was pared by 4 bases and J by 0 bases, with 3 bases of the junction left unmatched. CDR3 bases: TGTGCCAGCAGCTCTCGGACTAGCGGGAGCTCCTACAATGAGCAGTTCTTC. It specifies CASSSRTSGSSYNEQFF.